The clone carrying this T cell receptor (beta chain) was detected once. No antigen is known for it. This sample includes further DNA sequences coding for the same CDR3. The entry originates in a study of Ad26.COV2.S vaccination and SARS-CoV-2 variants. Assay: immunoSEQ multiplex PCR; the TCRdb copy retains only in-frame clones and omits some. Of 300,000 to 400,000 clones listed, 65% to 90% were seen once; the top ten hold roughly 10%. Sample treatment: 19 received Ad26.COV2.S at low or high dose, single or two shots; 5 received placebo; per-sample allocation not given. The investigators took samples on day 63 after the first vaccine or placebo injection. General study results and limits: Substantial breadth was reportedly displayed by spike-specific CD8+ and CD4+ T cell responses after vaccination. Comparable non-spike TCR breadth was observed in vaccine and placebo recipients.

The CDR3 extends over 15 amino acids. Germline-derived CDR1 and CDR2 are SGDLS and YYNGEE. Trimming pared 0 bases from V and 0 bases from J, leaving 10 bases between. The J gene is TRBJ2-7, the V gene TRBV9, with D possibly TRBD2 on 6 matching bases. The sequence was collected from a person between 18 and 65 years old who received the Ad26.COV2.S COVID-19 vaccine or a placebo. Sequencing was performed on peripheral blood, taken in a trial of Ad26.COV2.S vaccine versus placebo. CDR3 coding DNA: TGTGCCAGCAGCGTAGGGGGGGACTCCTCCTACGAGCAGTACTTC. As protein: CASSVGGDSSYEQYF.